This TCR beta chain was sequenced for a study of response to subunit inactivated influenza vaccine. In TCRdb, the RT-PCR reads were re-called with MiXCR into one record per CDR3 protein. The table lists hundreds of thousands of distinct CDR3 sequences, about 17% of them singletons. Notes on the study in general: Few additional T cells are recruited per seasonal influenza vaccination, authors suggested.

This clonotype was seen many times. Its antigen is as yet unknown. Germline V gene sequence: CDR1 SNHLY, CDR2 FYNNEI. CDR3 size: 15 residues. J lost 4 bases, V lost 4 bases, and 5 bases had no gene match. This receptor was taken from a man aged 50 to 69 who received an inactivated influenza vaccine. The J gene is TRBJ2-1, the V gene TRBV2; 9 bases are shared with TRBD2. The sequencing used CD4+ T cells sorted from PBMCs, collected roughly 24 months after vaccination. CDR3 nucleotides: TGTGCCAGCAGTGTCTCGGGACTAGCTTACAATGAGCAGTTCTTC. Translation gives CASSVSGLAYNEQFF.